This T cell receptor beta chain came from a study of blood T cell repertoires in COVID-19. Study-level background: From the United States, Italy and Spain came samples of acute and convalescent COVID-19.

The protocol was immunoSEQ multiplex PCR, while the TCRdb copy is restricted to in-frame clones and leaves out a portion. The sample shows 200,000 to 250,000 clones, approximately 90% of them seen only once. CDR3 length: 12 amino acids. From germline, CDR1 is SEHNR and CDR2 FQNEAQ (reference sequence). V gave up 3 bases and J gave up 8 bases, with 5 bases separating them. This clone was seen a handful of times. Other nucleotide sequences from this sample produce the same CDR3. Assignment of participants to cohorts was predicated upon participant-reported clinical history. The sequencing sample was made of PBMCs or T cells enriched from blood (not recorded which). The chain combines TRBV7-9 with TRBJ1-6; no clear D. The sequence derives from a woman in her twenties or thirties with acute COVID-19. For the CDR3, the DNA is TGTGCCAGCAGCTTCGGGGATTCACCCCTCCACTTT. It codes for CASSFGDSPLHF.